The 5 T cell receptor beta chains reported below all come from one sample, sequenced in a study of OX40 agonist ivuxolimab in advanced cancers. Data came from immunoSEQ multiplex PCR; TCRdb stores just in-frame clones and leaves some out. The table lists 65,000 to 95,000 clones, 80% to 90% of them singletons, with roughly 5.5% in the top ten. This sample comprised CD4+ or CD8+ T cells sorted from blood, obtained in a trial of the OX40 agonist ivuxolimab. The receptors come from an adult with an advanced solid tumor such as melanoma, head and neck, liver or kidney cancer.

This chain links TRBV6-1 with TRBJ2-2, with D perhaps matching TRBD2 (6 bases). The CDR3 runs to 13 residues. CDR1 is MNHNS and CDR2 is SASEGT in the germline V gene. V lost 6 bases to trimming and J lost 1 base, with 6 bases between them. This CDR3 reads CASRGLNTGELFF. The DNA for the CDR3 is TGTGCCAGCAGGGGACTGAACACCGGGGAGCTGTTTTTT.

CDR3 protein: CAISPAGTEYGYTF. DNA of the CDR3: TGTGCCATCAGCCCCGCCGGGACAGAATATGGCTACACCTTC. The rearrangement links TRBV10-3 to TRBJ1-2; 7 bases map to TRBD1. Germline V gives CDR1 ENHRY, CDR2 SYGVKD. The junction had 9 bases not matched to a gene; V was cut back by 6 bases and J by 5 bases. This CDR3 contains 14 residues.

This clone was counted a single time. The CDR3 loop reads CASSLGTGDVEQYF. The DNA for the CDR3 is TGTGCCAGCTCACTGGGGACAGGGGATGTCGAGCAGTACTTC. The chain uses TRBV18 and TRBJ2-5, with TRBD1 matching 10 bases. TRBJ2-7 explains the end of the DNA better; the J call may be wrong. The germline gives CDR1 KGHSH, CDR2 LQKENI. This CDR3 contains 14 residues.

The genes are TRBV5-1 and TRBJ2-7, with 12 positions matching TRBD2. Germline V gene data show CDR1 as SGHRS and CDR2 as YFSETQ. V lost 3 bases, J lost 7 bases, and 5 bases stayed unmatched. This CDR3 region has 14 residues. This CDR3 is CASSWTSGDGEQYF. The CDR3 nucleotides are TGCGCCAGCAGCTGGACTAGCGGGGATGGGGAGCAGTACTTC.

V is TRBV5-6 and J is TRBJ2-5, with D unresolved. The V end was cut by 2 bases, the J end by 9 bases, with 17 bases between. Germline V CDR1 and CDR2: SGHDT, YYEEEE. CDR3 length equals 14 residues. The CDR3 loop is CASSFTDLPMAQYF. DNA of the CDR3: TGTGCCAGCAGCTTTACGGACCTTCCGATGGCCCAGTACTTC.